The entry that follows covers one T cell receptor beta chain sequence. Its antigen is as yet unknown. These data belong to a study of cytomegalovirus exposure and HLA in healthy donors. Broader study findings: Exclusion applied to some V segments, including TRBV6-2 and TRBV6-3, as they were indistinguishable. It was in a later analysis that TCR association rates were seen to vary by HLA locus, highest for DRB1 and lowest for HLA-C. When a later analysis compared HLA-associated TCR beta chains with equally common others, the HLA-associated chains turned out to be more clonally expanded and to have lower generation probabilities. Cytomegalovirus association was listed for 150 or so TCR beta chains.

The CDR3 has 13 amino acids. Per germline, CDR1 LNHDA and CDR2 SQIVND (reference sequence). Trimming removed 3 bases at V and 4 bases at J, with 8 bases between. Primers for the PCR totalled 60 Vbeta and 13 Jbeta. Libraries were prepared by immunoSEQ multiplex PCR; TCRdb keeps only in-frame clonotypes and omits some of them. This repertoire includes approximately 120,000 clones. Sequenced sample: PBMCs. The TCR comes from a young man in good health and CMV-seronegative. The V gene is TRBV19, the J gene TRBJ2-3; a weak D match, TRBD2 (5 bases). The CDR3 loop is CASSIWGADTQYF. The CDR3 region has the DNA TGTGCCAGTAGTATCTGGGGAGCAGATACGCAGTATTTT.